Included here is one T cell receptor (beta chain) sequence, with context. Some clones are missing from TCRdb's copy, which holds only in-frame ones; the method was immunoSEQ multiplex PCR. The sample lists some 66,000 clones; over 85% were seen once. The CDR3 is made up of 21 amino acids. V lost 3 bases and J lost 3; bases outside the gene matches: 25. The germline CDR1 and CDR2 sequences are SGHRS and YFSETQ. This sample stems from a study of Tregs in tolerant kidney transplant recipients. Study information: Mixed chimerism was transient after nonmyeloablative marrow transplants from related graft donors.

CD4+CD25+CD127- Tregs, CD4+CD25- non-Tregs, CD4 and CD8 cells were sorted. The V call is TRBV5-1, the J call TRBJ2-5; 8 nucleotides line up with TRBD2. This material consisted of CD8+ T cells from blood, taken before the transplant. The TCR originated in a human donor who received a combined kidney and bone marrow transplant. For the CDR3, the DNA is TGCGCCAGCAGCTCCCGTGGGAGGAATAGCGGGGTGGCTAGACAAGAAGAGACCCAGTACTTC. Its protein product is CASSSRGRNSGVARQEETQYF.